The entry below describes one T cell receptor (beta chain). These data are taken from a study of blood T cell repertoires in COVID-19. Looking at the study overall: Some COVID-19 samples were acute and others convalescent; all came from the United States, Italy and Spain. T cells, B-cell-depleted T cells, or PBMCs supplied cDNA or gDNA.

Authors' processing steps: Cell counts per sample came from amplifying reference gene primers. Produced via immunoSEQ multiplex PCR; TCRdb's table is partial and in-frame only. For V, J and clone size, that table is used; D and trimming come from the DNA. The sample includes 150,000 to 160,000 clones, roughly nine tenths of them seen just once. CDR3 length equals 12 residues. With 6 bases removed from V and 0 bases from J, the gap between germline ends came to 6 bases. The germline V gene encodes CDR1 MNHEY and CDR2 SMNVEV (reference sequence). Input material: peripheral blood. This clonotype was sampled from a woman in her thirties or forties with acute or convalescent COVID-19. V is TRBV27 and J is TRBJ2-7; D not certain. CDR3 bases: TGTGCCAGCAGCTCTATCTCCTACGAGCAGTACTTC. Protein: CASSSISYEQYF.